This T cell receptor (beta chain) was observed in a study of radiotherapy plus CTLA-4 blockade in lung cancer. Trimming took 6 bases from V and 3 from J, leaving 17 bases between them. Germline loops: CDR1 SNHLY, CDR2 FYNNEI. CDR3 length equals 15 residues. Generated by immunoSEQ multiplex PCR, the TCRdb table keeps only in-frame clones and is missing some. In the table there are about 49,000 clones, around 84% of which are singletons. Sequenced material: peripheral blood, taken from a patient treated with radiotherapy plus ipilimumab. The receptor's source is a human donor with non-small cell lung cancer whose response to radiotherapy plus ipilimumab could not be evaluated. The gene calls are TRBV2 and TRBJ1-1, with D tentatively TRBD1 (6 bases). CDR3 loop: CASRPQTGWDTEAFF. The CDR3 DNA reads as TGTGCCAGCAGGCCCCAGACAGGATGGGACACTGAAGCTTTCTTT.